The 27 T cell receptor beta chains given below trace back to one sample, sequenced in a study of cytomegalovirus exposure and HLA in healthy donors. The PCR contained 60 Vbeta and 13 Jbeta primers. Some clones are missing from TCRdb's copy, which holds only in-frame ones; the method was immunoSEQ multiplex PCR. The data show approximately 100,000 clones, around 85% seen once. Sequencing was carried out using PBMCs. The receptors shown here come from a man aged 35 to 55 in good health and CMV-seropositive.

The CDR3: CASSQFTSETYNEQFF. The CDR3 DNA sequence: TGTGCCAGCAGCCAATTTACTAGCGAGACCTACAATGAGCAGTTCTTC. The chain carries TRBV16 and TRBJ2-1; 7 bases are a match to TRBD2. The germline V gene encodes CDR1 KGHSY and CDR2 FQNENV. The V segment lost 1 base and the J segment 2 bases; nucleotides outside the gene matches: 5. The CDR3 is 16 residues long.

This clone came up a few times. This chain joins TRBV9 and TRBJ1-1; no firm D call. The CDR3 has 15 residues. V shed 3 bases and J shed 7 bases, with 19 bases lying between them. The germline V gene has CDR1 SGDLS and CDR2 YYNGEE. CDR3 residues: CASSATFGNSGEAFF. CDR3 nucleotides: TGTGCCAGCAGCGCAACCTTTGGCAACAGTGGTGAAGCTTTCTTT.

The V call is TRBV7-9, the J call TRBJ2-7, with a tentative D call TRBD2 (5 bases). This CDR3 comprises 13 residues. The ends were cut back, 5 bases at V and 4 bases at J, with 12 bases in the middle. Germline CDR1 SEHNR, CDR2 FQNEAQ (reference sequence). The CDR3 protein is CASSPGLLYEQYF. CDR3 DNA sequence: TGTGCCAGCAGCCCAGGACTCCTATACGAGCAGTACTTC. Full variable domain (outside the CDR3, taken from reference TRBV7-9 and TRBJ2-7): DTGVSQNPRHKITKRGQNVTFRCDPISEHNRLYWYRQTLGQGPEFLTYFQNEAQLEKSRLLSDRFSAERPKGSFSTLEIQRTEQGDSAMYLCASSPGLLYEQYFGPGTRLTVT.

V usage is TRBV5-1 and J usage is TRBJ2-3, with D perhaps TRBD2 (6 bases). Trimming took off 0 bases at V and 6 bases at J, with 17 bases between the two ends. The CDR3 contains 16 residues. Germline V gene sequence: CDR1 SGHRS, CDR2 YFSETQ. CDR3 loop: CASSLAGGVRGDTQYF. As DNA, the CDR3 is TGCGCCAGCAGCTTGGCCGGAGGGGTAAGAGGGGATACGCAGTATTTT.

The chain combines TRBV11-3 with TRBJ2-5, with 7 bases identical to TRBD2. V trimming: 5 bases; J trimming: 5 bases; junction bases outside the gene matches: 14. This CDR3 contains 16 residues. The germline V gene encodes CDR1 SGHNT and CDR2 YENEEA. The CDR3 loop reads CASSPDPPGGRETQYF. The CDR3 nucleotides read TGTGCCAGCAGCCCCGATCCCCCGGGGGGAAGGGAGACCCAGTACTTC.

The rearrangement joins TRBV7-8 to TRBJ2-7; D possibly corresponds to TRBD1 (6 bases). V was clipped by 8 bases and J by 2 bases, with 16 bases between them. Germline V gene lookup returns CDR1 SGHVS and CDR2 FQNEAQ. The CDR3 has 14 residues. The CDR3 loop is CASGPGARAYEQYF. The CDR3 coding sequence is TGTGCCAGCGGGCCAGGGGCTCGGGCCTACGAGCAGTACTTC. Drawing the rest from reference TRBV7-8 and TRBJ2-7, the complete variable domain is GAGVSQSPRYKVAKRGQDVALRCDPISGHVSLFWYQQALGQGPEFLTYFQNEAQLDKSGLPSDRFFAERPEGSVSTLKIQRTQQEDSAVYLCASGPGARAYEQYFGPGTRLTVT.

This chain joins TRBV10-2 and TRBJ1-1, with D maybe TRBD1 (6 bases). There are 14 residues in the CDR3. Looked up from germline, CDR1 is WSHSY and CDR2 is SAAADI. Trimming took 7 bases from V and 5 from J, leaving 17 bases between them. The CDR3 DNA reads as TGCGCCAGCAAGAGACAGACAGGACCGACTGAAGCTTTCTTT. It is translated as CASKRQTGPTEAFF.

The J gene is TRBJ2-4, the V gene TRBV29-1; 9 bases map to TRBD1. Germline CDR1 is SQVTM and CDR2 is ANQGSEA. The CDR3 has 15 residues. After removal of 6 bases from V and 4 bases from J, the junction contained 10 bases not matched to a gene. CDR3 amino acids: CSVRTGANTKNIQYF. CDR3 bases: TGCAGCGTGAGGACAGGGGCCAACACAAAAAACATTCAGTACTTC.

The V gene is TRBV5-5, the J gene TRBJ1-3; TRBD1 matches 7 bases. Trimming cost V 4 bases and J 2 bases; bases outside gene matches: 3. CDR1 is SGHKS, CDR2 YYEKEE, per germline (reference sequence). The CDR3 totals 14 residues. The CDR3 sequence: CASSLDRAGNTIYF. The CDR3 DNA reads TGTGCCAGCAGCCTCGACAGGGCTGGAAACACCATATATTTT.

The table lists this clone with a count of one. The DNA of the CDR3 is TGTGCCAGCAGCCAACTAGCGGGGGGAGGATTCTTC. Translating it yields CASSQLAGGGFF. The gene calls are TRBV5-5 and TRBJ2-1, with TRBD2 matching 12 bases. With V trimmed by 4 bases and J by 16 bases, 6 bases remained unmatched. Looked up from germline, CDR1 is SGHKS and CDR2 is YYEKEE (reference sequence). CDR3 length: 12 residues.

The CDR3 DNA is TGTGCCAGCAGGCCTCTGGACAGTTATAATTCACCCCTCCACTTT. It translates to CASRPLDSYNSPLHF. The chain is built from TRBV6-6 and TRBJ1-6, with D perhaps TRBD1 (6 bases). The CDR3 runs 15 residues. CDR1 MNHNY and CDR2 SVGAGI come from the germline V gene (reference sequence). V lost 6 bases and J 4 bases, leaving 13 bases between the germline ends.

V gene TRBV6-5 combines with J gene TRBJ2-5, with 12 bases that match TRBD1. The junction had 6 bases not matched to a gene; V was cut back by 7 bases and J by 9 bases. CDR1 is MNHEY, CDR2 SVGAGI, per germline. The CDR3 totals 13 residues. DNA for the CDR3: TGTGCCAGCATGGGACAGGGGGCTCCGTCCCAGTACTTC. This encodes CASMGQGAPSQYF.

Only a few counts were recorded for this clone. The V and J genes are TRBV11-2 and TRBJ1-5, with 7 bases identical to TRBD1. The germline V gene encodes CDR1 SGHAT and CDR2 FQNNGV. J gave up 9 bases and V 3 bases, and 5 bases lay outside the gene matches. CDR3 length: 13 amino acids. The chain's CDR3 is CASSFGSGGPQHF. CDR3 in DNA: TGTGCCAGCAGCTTCGGTTCAGGGGGGCCCCAGCATTTT.

This clone was observed a handful of times. The V call is TRBV19, the J call TRBJ2-3; 15 bases fit TRBD2. Trimming at V came to 0 bases and at J to 9 bases, leaving 1 base not matched to a gene. The CDR3 has 15 residues. Germline assignment: CDR1 LNHDA and CDR2 SQIVND (reference sequence). CDR3 bases: TGTGCCAGTAGTATAGATGGGACTAGCGGGGGGACGCAGTATTTT. Translated, it gives CASSIDGTSGGTQYF.

The chain joins TRBV5-6 to TRBJ1-4, with 7 positions matching TRBD1. V lost 0 bases, J lost 2 bases, and 13 bases stayed unmatched. The CDR3 sequence is 19 residues long. Germline CDR1 SGHDT, CDR2 YYEEEE. The CDR3 loop is CASSLVIRQGKTTNEKLFF. CDR3 bases: TGTGCCAGCAGCTTGGTGATCAGACAGGGAAAGACGACTAATGAAAAACTGTTTTTT.

The chain combines TRBV5-1 with TRBJ2-5; TRBD2 aligns across 8 bases. The CDR3 is 14 amino acids. CDR1 is SGHRS, CDR2 YFSETQ, per germline. After removal of 4 bases from V and 4 bases from J, the junction contained 6 bases not matched to a gene. The CDR3 nucleotides read TGCGCCAGCAGCCCTGGGACTAGAACAGAGACCCAGTACTTC. Translated, it gives CASSPGTRTETQYF.

J is TRBJ2-5 and V is TRBV7-9; D ambiguous. This CDR3 region has 13 residues. Germline V CDR1 and CDR2: SEHNR, FQNEAQ (reference sequence). V was cut by 1 base and J by 4 bases, with 7 bases left in between. CDR3 sequence (DNA): TGTGCCAGCAGCTTAGGGCATGGAGAGACCCAGTACTTC. Residues: CASSLGHGETQYF.

The chain couples TRBV11-2 to TRBJ1-1; 7 bases fit TRBD1. Germline lookup yields CDR1 SGHAT and CDR2 FQNNGV. The CDR3 loop spans 12 amino acids. V dropped 4 bases and J dropped 7; count of bases not matched to a gene: 3. In DNA, the CDR3 is TGTGCCAGCAGCTATAACAGGGGTGAAGCTTTCTTT. Encoded protein: CASSYNRGEAFF.

The chain links TRBV2 to TRBJ1-6; D is uncertain. V lost 8 bases and J 9 bases, leaving 17 bases between the germline ends. CDR1 is SNHLY and CDR2 is FYNNEI in the germline V gene. The CDR3 is 14 amino acids. The CDR3 nucleotides are TGTGCCAGCCGGGCGGAGGCCTACATTTCACCCCTCCACTTT. Translation: CASRAEAYISPLHF.

V is TRBV7-3 and J is TRBJ1-5; D not certain. In germline, CDR1 is SGHTA, CDR2 FQGTGA. The CDR3 loop spans 16 amino acids. V lost 4 bases and J 1 base, leaving 14 bases between the germline ends. For the CDR3, the DNA is TGTGCCAGCAGCTATCAGGCCAACCAGAGCAATCAGCCCCAGCATTTT. Its protein is CASSYQANQSNQPQHF.

The chain carries TRBV19 and TRBJ2-2; the D gene is possibly TRBD2 (5 bases). The CDR3 runs 15 residues. Germline CDR1 LNHDA, CDR2 SQIVND (reference sequence). The germline V and J ends were trimmed by 3 bases and 3 bases, with 11 bases remaining between them. The CDR3 spells CASSIYSGHTGELFF. The CDR3 nucleotides read TGTGCCAGTAGTATTTACAGCGGACACACCGGGGAGCTGTTTTTT.

The gene calls are TRBV5-1 and TRBJ2-1, with 11 bases identical to TRBD2. Losses at the gene ends were 3 bases for V and 8 bases for J; bases not matched to a gene: 10. The germline gives CDR1 SGHRS, CDR2 YFSETQ. This CDR3 has 16 residues. The CDR3 DNA follows: TGCGCCAGCAGCTCCGGTCTAGCGGGGGGTGGGGATGAGCAGTTCTTC. It is translated as CASSSGLAGGGDEQFF.

CDR3: CASSLPGQAFLNQPQHF. CDR3 DNA: TGTGCCAGCAGCTTACCGGGACAGGCCTTCCTCAATCAGCCCCAGCATTTT. The V and J genes are TRBV7-9 and TRBJ1-5; 8 nucleotides match TRBD1. CDR3 size: 17 residues. Germline trimming cut 2 bases from V and 3 bases from J; bases unmatched to any gene: 9. In germline, CDR1 is SEHNR, CDR2 FQNEAQ (reference sequence).

The chain employs TRBV18 and TRBJ2-5; 8 bases line up with TRBD2. After removal of 4 bases from V and 4 bases from J, the junction contained 8 bases not matched to a gene. Germline lookup yields CDR1 KGHSH and CDR2 LQKENI. This CDR3 comprises 15 residues. The chain's CDR3 is CASSQGLARGETQYF. The CDR3 bases are TGTGCCAGCTCACAAGGACTAGCTAGGGGAGAGACCCAGTACTTC.

V is TRBV7-8 and J is TRBJ2-7; maybe TRBD1 (5 bases). Between the trimmed V and J ends, which lost 0 bases and 3 bases, there was a span of 18 bases. Germline CDR1 is SGHVS and CDR2 is FQNEAQ. The length of the CDR3 is 17 residues. The CDR3 loop reads CASSLADITQRYYEQYF. In DNA form, the CDR3 reads TGTGCCAGCAGCTTAGCGGACATCACCCAAAGATACTACGAGCAGTACTTC.

This clone was observed once. The chain combines TRBV4-1 with TRBJ1-1, with D unresolved. V gave up 4 bases and J gave up 7 bases, with 19 bases separating them. CDR1 is MGHRA, CDR2 YSYEKL, per germline. The CDR3 has 15 residues. The CDR3 protein is CASSPPGGEEDEAFF. CDR3 coding DNA: TGCGCCAGCAGCCCCCCAGGCGGGGAGGAGGATGAAGCTTTCTTT.

The rearrangement links TRBV6-1 to TRBJ1-5, with TRBD1 identical over 8 bases. V was clipped by 0 bases and J by 6 bases; unmatched bases: 10. Looked up from germline, CDR1 is MNHNS and CDR2 is SASEGT. CDR3 size: 17 residues. The chain's CDR3 is CASSEARGAGGSQPQHF. CDR3 sequence (DNA): TGTGCCAGCAGTGAAGCGAGGGGGGCAGGGGGCAGTCAGCCCCAGCATTTT.